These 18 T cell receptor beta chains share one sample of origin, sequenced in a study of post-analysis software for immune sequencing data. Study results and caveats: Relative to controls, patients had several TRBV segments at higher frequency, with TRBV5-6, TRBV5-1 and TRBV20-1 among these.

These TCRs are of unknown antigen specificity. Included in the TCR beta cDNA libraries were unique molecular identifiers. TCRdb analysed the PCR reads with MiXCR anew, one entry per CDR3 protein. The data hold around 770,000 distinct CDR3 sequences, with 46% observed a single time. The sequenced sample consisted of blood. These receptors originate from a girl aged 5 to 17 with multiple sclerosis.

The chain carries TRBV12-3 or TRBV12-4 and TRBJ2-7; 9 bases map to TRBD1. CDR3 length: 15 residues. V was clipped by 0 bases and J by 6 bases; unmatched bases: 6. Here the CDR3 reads CASSLAPGQGVEQYF. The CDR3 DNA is TGTGCCAGCAGTTTAGCCCCGGGACAGGGTGTCGAGCAGTACTTC.

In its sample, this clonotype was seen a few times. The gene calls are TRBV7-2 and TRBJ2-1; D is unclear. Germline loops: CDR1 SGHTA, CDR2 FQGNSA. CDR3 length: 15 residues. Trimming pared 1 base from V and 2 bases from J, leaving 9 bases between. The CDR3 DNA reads TGTGCCAGCAGCTTAGGGCTAAACGCCTACAATGAGCAGTTCTTC. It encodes CASSLGLNAYNEQFF.

CDR3 sequence reads: CSVEPPSGEQYF. In DNA form, the CDR3 reads TGCAGCGTTGAACCACCCTCAGGGGAGCAGTACTTC. The V gene is TRBV29-1, the J gene TRBJ2-7; D might be TRBD1 (5 bases). The CDR3 covers 12 residues. The V end was cut by 2 bases, the J end by 7 bases, with 12 bases between. Germline V gene data show CDR1 as SQVTM and CDR2 as ANQGSEA.

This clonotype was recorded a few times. The CDR3 spells CASSVDSVSYNEQFF. DNA for the CDR3: TGTGCCAGCAGTGTCGACAGCGTCTCCTACAATGAGCAGTTCTTC. The chain recombines TRBV6-1 with TRBJ2-1, with a weak D call TRBD1 (5 bases). Germline values: CDR1 MNHNS, CDR2 SASEGT. This CDR3 is built from 15 residues. Deletions cut 4 bases from V and 0 bases from J, with 10 bases between.

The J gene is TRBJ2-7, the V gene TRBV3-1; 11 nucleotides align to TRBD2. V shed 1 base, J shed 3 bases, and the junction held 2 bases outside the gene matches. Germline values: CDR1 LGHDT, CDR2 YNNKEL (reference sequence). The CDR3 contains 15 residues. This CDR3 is CASSQVAGGLYEQYF. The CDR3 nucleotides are TGTGCCAGCAGCCAAGTAGCGGGAGGGCTCTACGAGCAGTACTTC.

The CDR3 DNA follows: TGTGCCAGCAGCACCACAGGGTCCCACGAGCAGTACTTC. As protein: CASSTTGSHEQYF. V and J are TRBV7-9 and TRBJ2-7, with TRBD1 as a possible D gene (6 bases). In germline, CDR1 is SEHNR, CDR2 FQNEAQ (reference sequence). The V end was cut by 5 bases, the J end by 5 bases, with 13 bases between. The CDR3 loop spans 13 amino acids.

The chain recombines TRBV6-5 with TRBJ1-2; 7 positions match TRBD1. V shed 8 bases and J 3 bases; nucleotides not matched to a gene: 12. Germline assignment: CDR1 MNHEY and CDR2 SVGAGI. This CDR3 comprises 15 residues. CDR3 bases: TGTGCCAGCTACGATCCGGGACAGACTCACTATGGCTACACCTTC. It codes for CASYDPGQTHYGYTF.

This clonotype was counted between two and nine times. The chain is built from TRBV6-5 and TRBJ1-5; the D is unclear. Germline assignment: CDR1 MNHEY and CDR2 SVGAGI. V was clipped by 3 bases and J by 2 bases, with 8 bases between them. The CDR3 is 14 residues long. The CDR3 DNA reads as TGTGCCAGCAGTTATATGCAGGGCAATCAGCCCCAGCATTTT. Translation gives CASSYMQGNQPQHF.

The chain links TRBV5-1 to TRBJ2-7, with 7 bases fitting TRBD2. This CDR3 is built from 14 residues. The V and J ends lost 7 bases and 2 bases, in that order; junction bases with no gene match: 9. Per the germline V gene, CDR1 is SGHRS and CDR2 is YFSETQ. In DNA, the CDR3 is TGCGCCAGCCGTCCCAGCGGGATCCCCTACGAGCAGTACTTC. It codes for CASRPSGIPYEQYF.

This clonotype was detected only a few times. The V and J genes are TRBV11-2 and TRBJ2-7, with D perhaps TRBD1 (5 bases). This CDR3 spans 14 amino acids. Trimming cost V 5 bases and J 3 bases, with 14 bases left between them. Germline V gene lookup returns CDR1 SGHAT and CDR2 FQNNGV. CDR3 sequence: CASSPGHRGYEQYF. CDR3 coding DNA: TGTGCCAGCAGCCCCGGGCATAGGGGCTACGAGCAGTACTTC.

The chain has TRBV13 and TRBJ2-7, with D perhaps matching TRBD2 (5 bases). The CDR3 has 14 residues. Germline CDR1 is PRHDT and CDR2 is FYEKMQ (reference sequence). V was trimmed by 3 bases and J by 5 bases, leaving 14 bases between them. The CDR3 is CASSFSASVDEQYF. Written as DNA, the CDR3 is TGTGCCAGCAGCTTTAGCGCATCCGTCGACGAGCAGTACTTC.

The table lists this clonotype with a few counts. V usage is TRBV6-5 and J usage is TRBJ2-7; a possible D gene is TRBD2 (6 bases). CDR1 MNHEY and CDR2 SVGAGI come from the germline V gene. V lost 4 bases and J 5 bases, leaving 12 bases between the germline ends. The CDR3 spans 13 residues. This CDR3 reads CASSSRLVDEQYF. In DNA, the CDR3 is TGTGCCAGCAGTTCAAGACTAGTCGACGAGCAGTACTTC.

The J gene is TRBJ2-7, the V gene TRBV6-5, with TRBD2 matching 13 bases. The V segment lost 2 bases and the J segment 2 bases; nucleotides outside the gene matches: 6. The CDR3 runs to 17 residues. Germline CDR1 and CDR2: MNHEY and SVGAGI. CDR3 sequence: CASSYALTSGRPYEQYF. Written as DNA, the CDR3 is TGTGCCAGCAGTTACGCCCTGACTAGCGGGAGGCCCTACGAGCAGTACTTC.

This chain's CDR3 is CSAASGVLGALHF. The CDR3 coding sequence is TGCAGTGCGGCGAGCGGGGTCCTTGGAGCCCTCCACTTT. V and J are TRBV20-1 and TRBJ1-6; D remains unclear. V shed 6 bases and J shed 14 bases, with 20 bases lying between them. Germline values: CDR1 DFQATT, CDR2 SNEGSKA (reference sequence). The CDR3 totals 13 residues.

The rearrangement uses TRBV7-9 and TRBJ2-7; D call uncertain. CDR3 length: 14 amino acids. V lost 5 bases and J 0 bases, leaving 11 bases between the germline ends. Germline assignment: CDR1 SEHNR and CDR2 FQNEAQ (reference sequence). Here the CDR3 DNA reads TGTGCCAGCAGCGGCCGGGTGAGCTCCTACGAGCAGTACTTC. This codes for CASSGRVSSYEQYF.

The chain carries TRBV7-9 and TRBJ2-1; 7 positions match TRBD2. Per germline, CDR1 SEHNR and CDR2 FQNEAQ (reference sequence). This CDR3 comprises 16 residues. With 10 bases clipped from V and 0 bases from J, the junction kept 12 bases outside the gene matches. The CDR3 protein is CATAPSGAASYNEQFF. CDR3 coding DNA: TGTGCCACCGCGCCCAGCGGGGCCGCCTCCTACAATGAGCAGTTCTTC.

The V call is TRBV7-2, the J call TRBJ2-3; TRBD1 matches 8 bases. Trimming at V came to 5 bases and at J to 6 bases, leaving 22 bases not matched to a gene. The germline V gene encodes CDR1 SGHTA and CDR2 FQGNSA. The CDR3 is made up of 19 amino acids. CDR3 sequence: CASSDPGQAPGLRMDTQYF. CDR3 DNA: TGTGCCAGCAGCGATCCGGGACAGGCGCCGGGACTTAGAATGGATACGCAGTATTTT. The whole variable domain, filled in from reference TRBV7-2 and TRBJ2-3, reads GAGVSQSPSNKVTEKGKDVELRCDPISGHTALYWYRQSLGQGLEFLIYFQGNSAPDKSGLPSDRFSAERTGGSVSTLTIQRTQQEDSAVYLCASSDPGQAPGLRMDTQYFGPGTRLTVL.

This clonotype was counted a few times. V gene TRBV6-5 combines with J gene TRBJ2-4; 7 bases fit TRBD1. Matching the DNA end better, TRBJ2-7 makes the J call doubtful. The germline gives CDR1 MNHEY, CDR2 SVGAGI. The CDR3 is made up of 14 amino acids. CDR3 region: CASRKTGLSYEQYF. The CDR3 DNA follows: TGTGCCAGCAGGAAGACAGGGTTGTCCTACGAGCAGTACTTC.